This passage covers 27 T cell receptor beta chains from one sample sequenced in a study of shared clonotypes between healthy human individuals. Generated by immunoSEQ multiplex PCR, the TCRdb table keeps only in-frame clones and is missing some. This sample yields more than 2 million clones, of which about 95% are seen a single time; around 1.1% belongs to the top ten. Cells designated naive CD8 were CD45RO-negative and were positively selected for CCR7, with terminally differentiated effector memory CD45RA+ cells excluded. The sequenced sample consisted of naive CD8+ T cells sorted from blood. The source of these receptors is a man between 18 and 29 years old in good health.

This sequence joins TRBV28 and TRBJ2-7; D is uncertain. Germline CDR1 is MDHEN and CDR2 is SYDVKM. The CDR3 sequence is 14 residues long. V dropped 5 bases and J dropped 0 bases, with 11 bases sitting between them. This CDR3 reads CASSPIDGSYEQYF. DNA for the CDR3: TGTGCCAGCAGTCCTATCGACGGCTCCTACGAGCAGTACTTC.

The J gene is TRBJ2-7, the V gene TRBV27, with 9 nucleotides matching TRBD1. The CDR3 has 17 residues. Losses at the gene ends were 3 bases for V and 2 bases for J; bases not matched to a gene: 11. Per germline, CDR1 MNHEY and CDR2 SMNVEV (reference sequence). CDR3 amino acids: CASSFQRTGDVAYEQYF. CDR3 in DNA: TGTGCCAGCAGTTTTCAAAGGACAGGGGACGTAGCCTACGAGCAGTACTTC.

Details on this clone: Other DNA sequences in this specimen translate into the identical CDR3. This CDR3 is CASSVEGGSYNEQFF. The CDR3 DNA follows: TGTGCCAGCAGCGTGGAGGGCGGCTCCTACAATGAGCAGTTCTTC. V is TRBV9 and J is TRBJ2-1; D might be TRBD2 (6 bases). The CDR3 is 15 residues long. V was pared by 2 bases and J by 0 bases, with 9 bases between. CDR1 and CDR2 (germline): SGDLS, YYNGEE.

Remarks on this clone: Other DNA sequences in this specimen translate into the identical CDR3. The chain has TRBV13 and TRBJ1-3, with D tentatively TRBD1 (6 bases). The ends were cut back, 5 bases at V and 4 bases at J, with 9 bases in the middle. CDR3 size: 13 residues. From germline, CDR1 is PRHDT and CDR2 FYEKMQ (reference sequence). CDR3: CASSLDRGNTIYF. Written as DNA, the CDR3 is TGTGCCAGCAGCCTCGACAGGGGAAACACCATATATTTT.

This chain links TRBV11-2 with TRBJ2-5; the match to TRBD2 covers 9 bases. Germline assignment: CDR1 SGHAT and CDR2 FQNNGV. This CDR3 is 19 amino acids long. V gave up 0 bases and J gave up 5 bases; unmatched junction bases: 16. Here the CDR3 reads CASSLDQLAGSREAETQYF. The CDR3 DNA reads TGTGCCAGCAGCTTAGATCAGCTAGCGGGAAGTCGTGAGGCGGAGACCCAGTACTTC.

The CDR3 bases are TGTGCCAGCAGCTACACAGGGACGAATTCACCCCTCCACTTT. Its translation: CASSYTGTNSPLHF. V is TRBV7-9 and J is TRBJ1-6, with D maybe TRBD1 (6 bases). Germline V gene data show CDR1 as SEHNR and CDR2 as FQNEAQ (reference sequence). With 4 bases removed from V and 7 bases from J, the gap between germline ends came to 11 bases. This CDR3 region has 14 residues. Drawing the rest from reference TRBV7-9 and TRBJ1-6, the complete variable domain is DTGVSQNPRHKITKRGQNVTFRCDPISEHNRLYWYRQTLGQGPEFLTYFQNEAQLEKSRLLSDRFSAERPKGSFSTLEIQRTEQGDSAMYLCASSYTGTNSPLHFGNGTRLTVT.

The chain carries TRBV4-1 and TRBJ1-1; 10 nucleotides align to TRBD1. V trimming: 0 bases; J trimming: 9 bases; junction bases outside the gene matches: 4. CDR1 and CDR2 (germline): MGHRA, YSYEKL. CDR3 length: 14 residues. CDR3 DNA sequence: TGCGCCAGCAGCCAAGATCGGGGACAGGGGAAAGCTTTCTTT. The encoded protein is CASSQDRGQGKAFF.

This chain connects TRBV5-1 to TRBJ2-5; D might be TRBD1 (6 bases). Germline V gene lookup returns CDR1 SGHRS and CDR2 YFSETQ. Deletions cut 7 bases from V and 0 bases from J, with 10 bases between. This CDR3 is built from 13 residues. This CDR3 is CASSWDNQETQYF. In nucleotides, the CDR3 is TGCGCCAGCTCCTGGGACAACCAAGAGACCCAGTACTTC.

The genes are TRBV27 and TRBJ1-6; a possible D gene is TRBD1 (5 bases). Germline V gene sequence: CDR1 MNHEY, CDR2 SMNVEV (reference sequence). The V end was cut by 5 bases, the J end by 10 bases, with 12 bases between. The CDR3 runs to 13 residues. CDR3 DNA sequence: TGTGCCAGCAGTGATGATTGGGGCTCACCCCTCCACTTT. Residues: CASSDDWGSPLHF.

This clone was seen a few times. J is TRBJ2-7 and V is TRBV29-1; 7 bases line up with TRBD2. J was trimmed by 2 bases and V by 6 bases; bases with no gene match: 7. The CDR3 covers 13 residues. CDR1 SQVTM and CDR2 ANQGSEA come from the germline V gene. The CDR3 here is CSVLRGDAYEQYF. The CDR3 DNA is TGCAGCGTCTTACGGGGGGATGCCTACGAGCAGTACTTC.

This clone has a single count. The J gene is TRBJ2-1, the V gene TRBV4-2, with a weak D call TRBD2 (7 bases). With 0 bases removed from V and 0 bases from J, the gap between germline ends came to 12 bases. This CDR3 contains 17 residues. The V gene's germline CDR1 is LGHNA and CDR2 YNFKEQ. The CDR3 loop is CASSQDEGDYSYNEQFF. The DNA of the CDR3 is TGTGCCAGCAGCCAAGATGAGGGGGACTACTCCTACAATGAGCAGTTCTTC.

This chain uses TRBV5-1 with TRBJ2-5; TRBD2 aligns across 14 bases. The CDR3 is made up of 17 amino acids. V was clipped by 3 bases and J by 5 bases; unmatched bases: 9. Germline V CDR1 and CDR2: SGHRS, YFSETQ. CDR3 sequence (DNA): TGCGCCAGCAGCTCCGGACTAGCGGGAGGATTATGGGAGACCCAGTACTTC. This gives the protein CASSSGLAGGLWETQYF. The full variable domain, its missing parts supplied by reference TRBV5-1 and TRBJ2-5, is KAGVTQTPRYLIKTRGQQVTLSCSPISGHRSVSWYQQTPGQGLQFLFEYFSETQRNKGNFPGRFSGRQFSNSRSEMNVSTLELGDSALYLCASSSGLAGGLWETQYFGPGTRLLVL.

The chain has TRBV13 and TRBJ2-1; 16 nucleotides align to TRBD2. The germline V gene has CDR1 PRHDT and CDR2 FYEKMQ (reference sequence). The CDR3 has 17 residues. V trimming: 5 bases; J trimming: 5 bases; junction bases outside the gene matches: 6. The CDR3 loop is CASSPGTSGGADNEQFF. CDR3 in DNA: TGTGCCAGCAGCCCCGGGACTAGCGGGGGGGCCGACAATGAGCAGTTCTTC.

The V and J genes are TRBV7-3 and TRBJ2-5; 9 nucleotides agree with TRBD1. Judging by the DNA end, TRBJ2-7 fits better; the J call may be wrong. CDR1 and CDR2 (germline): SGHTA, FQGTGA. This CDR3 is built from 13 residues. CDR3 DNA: TGTGCCAGCAGCGCCGGGACAGGGTCCGAGCAGTACTTC. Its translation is CASSAGTGSEQYF.

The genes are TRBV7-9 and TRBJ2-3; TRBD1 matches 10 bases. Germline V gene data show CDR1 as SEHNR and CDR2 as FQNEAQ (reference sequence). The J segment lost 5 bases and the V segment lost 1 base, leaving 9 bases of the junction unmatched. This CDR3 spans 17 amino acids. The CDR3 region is CASSLESLGTGVDTQYF. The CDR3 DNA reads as TGTGCCAGCAGCTTAGAAAGCTTGGGGACAGGGGTAGATACGCAGTATTTT.

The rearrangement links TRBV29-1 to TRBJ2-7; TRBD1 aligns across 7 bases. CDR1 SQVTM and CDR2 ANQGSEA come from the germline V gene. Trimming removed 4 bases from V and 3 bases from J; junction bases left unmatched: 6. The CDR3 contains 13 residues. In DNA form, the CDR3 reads TGCAGCGTTGGCCGGGACAGCTTCTACGAGCAGTACTTC. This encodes CSVGRDSFYEQYF.

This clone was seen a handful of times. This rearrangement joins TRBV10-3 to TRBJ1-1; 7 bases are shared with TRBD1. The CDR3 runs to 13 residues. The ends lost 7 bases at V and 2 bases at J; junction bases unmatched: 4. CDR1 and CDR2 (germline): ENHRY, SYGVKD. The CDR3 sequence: CAIKGTANTEAFF. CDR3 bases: TGTGCCATCAAAGGGACAGCTAACACTGAAGCTTTCTTT.

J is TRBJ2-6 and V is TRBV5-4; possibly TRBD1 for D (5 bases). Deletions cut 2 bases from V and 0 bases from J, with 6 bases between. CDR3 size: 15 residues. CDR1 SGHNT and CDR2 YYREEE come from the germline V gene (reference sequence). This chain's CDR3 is CASSFDSSGANVLTF. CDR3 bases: TGTGCCAGCAGCTTCGACAGCTCTGGGGCCAACGTCCTGACTTTC.

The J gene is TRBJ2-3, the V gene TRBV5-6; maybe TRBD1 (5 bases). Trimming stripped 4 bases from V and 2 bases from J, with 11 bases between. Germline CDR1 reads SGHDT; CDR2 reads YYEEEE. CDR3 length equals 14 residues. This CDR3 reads CASSPTEITDTQYF. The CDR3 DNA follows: TGTGCCAGCAGCCCGACAGAGATCACAGATACGCAGTATTTT.

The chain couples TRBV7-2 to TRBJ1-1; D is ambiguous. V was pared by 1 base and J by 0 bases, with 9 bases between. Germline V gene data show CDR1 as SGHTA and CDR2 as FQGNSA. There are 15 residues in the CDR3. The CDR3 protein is CASSLETRLNTEAFF. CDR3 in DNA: TGTGCCAGCAGCTTAGAGACAAGATTGAACACTGAAGCTTTCTTT.

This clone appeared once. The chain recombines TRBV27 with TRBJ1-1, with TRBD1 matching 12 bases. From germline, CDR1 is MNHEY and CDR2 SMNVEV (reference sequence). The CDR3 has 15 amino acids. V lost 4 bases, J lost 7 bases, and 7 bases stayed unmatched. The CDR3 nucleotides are TGTGCCAGCAGTTCCGGGACAGGGGGCATGGATGAAGCTTTCTTT. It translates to CASSSGTGGMDEAFF.

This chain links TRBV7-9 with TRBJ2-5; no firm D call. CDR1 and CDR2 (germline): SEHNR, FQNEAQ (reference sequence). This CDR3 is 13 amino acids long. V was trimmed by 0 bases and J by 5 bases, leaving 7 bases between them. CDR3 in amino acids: CASSLASTETQYF. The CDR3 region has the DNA TGTGCCAGCAGCTTAGCCAGCACCGAGACCCAGTACTTC. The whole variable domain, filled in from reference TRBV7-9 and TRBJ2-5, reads DTGVSQNPRHKITKRGQNVTFRCDPISEHNRLYWYRQTLGQGPEFLTYFQNEAQLEKSRLLSDRFSAERPKGSFSTLEIQRTEQGDSAMYLCASSLASTETQYFGPGTRLLVL.

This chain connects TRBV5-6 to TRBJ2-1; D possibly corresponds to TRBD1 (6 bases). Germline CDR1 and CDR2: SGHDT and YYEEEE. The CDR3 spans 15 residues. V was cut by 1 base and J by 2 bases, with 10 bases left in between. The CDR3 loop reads CASSLYGDTYNEQFF. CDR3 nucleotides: TGTGCCAGCAGCTTGTACGGGGACACCTACAATGAGCAGTTCTTC. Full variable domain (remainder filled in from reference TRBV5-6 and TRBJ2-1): DAGVTQSPTHLIKTRGQQVTLRCSPKSGHDTVSWYQQALGQGPQFIFQYYEEEERQRGNFPDRFSGHQFPNYSSELNVNALLLGDSALYLCASSLYGDTYNEQFFGPGTRLTVL.

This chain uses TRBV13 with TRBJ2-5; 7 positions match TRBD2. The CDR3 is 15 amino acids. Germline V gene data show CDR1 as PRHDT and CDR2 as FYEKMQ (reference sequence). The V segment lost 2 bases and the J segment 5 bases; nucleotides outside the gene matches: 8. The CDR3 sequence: CASSLFLAVGETQYF. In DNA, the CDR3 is TGTGCCAGCAGCTTATTCCTAGCGGTTGGTGAGACCCAGTACTTC.

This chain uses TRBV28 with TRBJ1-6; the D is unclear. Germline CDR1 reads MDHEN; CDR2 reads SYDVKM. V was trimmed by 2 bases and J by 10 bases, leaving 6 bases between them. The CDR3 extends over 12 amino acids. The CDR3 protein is CASSLEASPLHF. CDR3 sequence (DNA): TGTGCCAGCAGTTTAGAAGCCTCACCCCTCCACTTT.

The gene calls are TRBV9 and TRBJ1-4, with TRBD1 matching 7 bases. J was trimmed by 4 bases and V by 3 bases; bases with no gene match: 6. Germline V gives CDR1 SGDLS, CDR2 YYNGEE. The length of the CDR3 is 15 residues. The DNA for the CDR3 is TGTGCCAGCAGCGCACGGACAGGAAATAATGAAAAACTGTTTTTT. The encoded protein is CASSARTGNNEKLFF.

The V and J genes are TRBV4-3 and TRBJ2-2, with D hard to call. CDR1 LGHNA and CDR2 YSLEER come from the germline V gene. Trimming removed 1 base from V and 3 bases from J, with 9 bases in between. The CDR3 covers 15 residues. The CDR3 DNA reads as TGCGCCAGCAGCCAAGCCCCAGACTACACCGGGGAGCTGTTTTTT. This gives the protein CASSQAPDYTGELFF.